Shown below are 3 T cell receptor beta chains from a single sample sequenced in a study of T cell responses to AZD1222 COVID-19 vaccine. Sequencing was performed with immunoSEQ multiplex PCR; in TCRdb, only in-frame clones are kept and a portion is missing. The repertoire consists of 100,000 to 150,000 clones, with more than 80% occurring once and the leading ten covering less than 2%. Sequencing was performed on peripheral blood, taken on day 0 of AZD1222 vaccination. The receptors were sampled from an adult in good health.

A single count supports this clone. V is TRBV5-1 and J is TRBJ2-1; 8 bases line up with TRBD2. The V gene end was trimmed by 0 bases and the J gene end by 8 bases; junction bases not matched to a gene: 7. The CDR3 is made up of 15 amino acids. CDR1 and CDR2 (germline): SGHRS, YFSETQ. The CDR3 sequence: CASSLEQREIDEQFF. The CDR3 DNA follows: TGCGCCAGCAGCTTGGAGCAGCGGGAGATCGATGAGCAGTTCTTC.

This clone occurred once. The V call is TRBV30, the J call TRBJ2-7, with D unclear. The germline V and J ends were trimmed by 5 bases and 0 bases, with 8 bases remaining between them. Germline V gene lookup returns CDR1 GTSNPN and CDR2 SVGIG (reference sequence). CDR3 length equals 12 residues. The CDR3 is CAWAISSYEQYF. As DNA, the CDR3 is TGTGCCTGGGCCATTTCCTCCTACGAGCAGTACTTC.

The gene calls are TRBV5-1 and TRBJ2-7; TRBD2 agrees at 12 bases. The germline gives CDR1 SGHRS, CDR2 YFSETQ. The junction had 5 bases not matched to a gene; V was cut back by 5 bases and J by 2 bases. The CDR3 extends over 15 amino acids. The CDR3 sequence: CASREGLAGTYEQYF. CDR3 nucleotide sequence: TGCGCCAGCAGAGAAGGACTAGCGGGGACCTACGAGCAGTACTTC.